This T cell receptor beta chain derives from a study of T cell repertoires in cytomegalovirus infection. Overall study: Researchers turned to recently identified HLA-C-restricted CMV epitopes as well as well-studied HLA-B-restricted ones. Public signatures in TCR beta pointed to CMV infection and matching HLA type.

TCRdb re-called the reads through MiXCR, storing one row per CDR3 protein. This table holds approximately 770,000 distinct CDR3 sequences, almost 30% found once. CDR1 LGHNA and CDR2 YSLEER come from the germline V gene. V lost 6 bases to trimming and J lost 2 bases; unmatched junction nucleotides: 10. This CDR3 comprises 17 residues. The study's findings and limits: Cumulated frequencies of public TCR beta families served to identify carriers of CMV plus the relevant HLA. The ex vivo response was dominated by HLA-C-restricted CMV-specific TCR beta clonotypes.

This clonotype turned up a few times. What it binds is unknown. This chain connects TRBV4-3 to TRBJ2-1; TRBD2 matches 10 bases. The TCR comes from a human donor in good health (CMV status not recorded). Some clones in this sample may be carry-over from other donors' samples. The specimen comprised cultured CD8+ T cells from PBMCs, sampled from culture after CMV antigen stimulation. Here the CDR3 DNA reads TGCGCCAGCAGTCAATCGATAGCGGGGGGTACCTACAATGAGCAGTTCTTC. It yields the protein CASSQSIAGGTYNEQFF.